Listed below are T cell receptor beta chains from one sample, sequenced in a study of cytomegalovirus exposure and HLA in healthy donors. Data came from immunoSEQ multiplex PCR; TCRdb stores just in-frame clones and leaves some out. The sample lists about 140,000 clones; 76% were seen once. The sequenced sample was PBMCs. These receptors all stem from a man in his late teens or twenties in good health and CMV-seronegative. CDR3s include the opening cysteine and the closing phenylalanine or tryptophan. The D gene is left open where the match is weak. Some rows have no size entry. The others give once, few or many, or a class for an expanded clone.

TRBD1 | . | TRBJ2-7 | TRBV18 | TGTGCCAGCTCACCCGGGACAGGGGCCTACGAGCAGTACTTC | CASSPGTGAYEQYF
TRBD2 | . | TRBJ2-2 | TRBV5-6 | TGTGCCAGCAGCTTTCGCGGGGGGCCCACCGGGGAGCTGTTTTTT | CASSFRGGPTGELFF
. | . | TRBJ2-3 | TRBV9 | TGTGCCAGCAGCGGGGGCCTCGATTCAAGCACAGATACGCAGTATTTT | CASSGGLDSSTDTQYF
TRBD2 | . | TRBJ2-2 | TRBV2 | TGTGCCAGCAGTGAGCCCCAACACCCCACTAGCGGGGGAAACACCGGGGAGCTGTTTTTT | CASSEPQHPTSGGNTGELFF
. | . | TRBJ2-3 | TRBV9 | TGTGCCAGCAGCCCCCTAGACAGGACAGATACGCAGTATTTT | CASSPLDRTDTQYF
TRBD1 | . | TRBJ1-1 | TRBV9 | TGTGCCAGCAGCGTAGAGGGGGGAACAGGGGCTTGGAACACTGAAGCTTTCTTT | CASSVEGGTGAWNTEAFF
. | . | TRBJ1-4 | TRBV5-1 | TGCGCCAGCAGCTTTACAGGGATGAATGAAAAACTGTTTTTT | CASSFTGMNEKLFF
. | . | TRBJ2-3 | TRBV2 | TGTGCCGCCCTGGGCTCAAAAAGCACAGATACGCAGTATTTT | CAALGSKSTDTQYF
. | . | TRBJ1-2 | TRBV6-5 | TGTGCCAGCAGGCGGGGACCCCTTCGGGACTATGGCTACACCTTC | CASRRGPLRDYGYTF
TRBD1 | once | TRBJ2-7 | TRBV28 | TGTGCCAGCACCGTGACAGGGGGTCTCTCCTACGAGCAGTACTTC | CASTVTGGLSYEQYF
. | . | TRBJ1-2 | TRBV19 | TGTGCCAGTAGTATACAGGGAACCTATGGCTACACCTTC | CASSIQGTYGYTF
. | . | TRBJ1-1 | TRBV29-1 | TGCAGCGTTGAAGAGGAGAGCCGTACTGAAGCTTTCTTT | CSVEEESRTEAFF
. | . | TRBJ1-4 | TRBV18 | TGTGCCAGCTCACCACTCGGCCAGGGAAGTGAAAAACTGTTTTTT | CASSPLGQGSEKLFF
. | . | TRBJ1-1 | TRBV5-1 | TGCGCCAGCAGCTTGGTGAGCGGGGACACTGAAGCTTTCTTT | CASSLVSGDTEAFF
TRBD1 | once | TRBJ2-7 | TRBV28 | TGTGCCAGCAGTGTACCCAGGGGGCTAAGAGAGCAGTACTTC | CASSVPRGLREQYF
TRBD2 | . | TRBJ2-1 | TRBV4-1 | TGCGCCAGCAGCCAAGTCTCCCGGGACTACTACAATGAGCAGTTCTTC | CASSQVSRDYYNEQFF
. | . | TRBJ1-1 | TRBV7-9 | TGTGCCAGCAGCCATGCTCGCTCGGGTCTGAACACTGAAGCTTTCTTT | CASSHARSGLNTEAFF
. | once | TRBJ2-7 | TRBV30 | TGTGCCTGGAGTGTATATCCCCAGACAGGTTCCTACGAGCAGTACTTC | CAWSVYPQTGSYEQYF
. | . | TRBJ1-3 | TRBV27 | TGTGCCAGCAGTATCAGTTCTGGAAACACCATATATTTT | CASSISSGNTIYF
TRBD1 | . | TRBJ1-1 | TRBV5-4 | TGTGCCAGCAGCTTGGACAGGGGGCAGGGCACTGAAGCTTTCTTT | CASSLDRGQGTEAFF
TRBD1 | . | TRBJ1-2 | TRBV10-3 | TGTGCCACATTGTCCGGGACAGCGTATGGCTACACCTTC | CATLSGTAYGYTF
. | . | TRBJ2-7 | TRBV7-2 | TGTGCCAGCAGCTTCGTTCAGGGGTCCTACGAGCAGTACTTC | CASSFVQGSYEQYF
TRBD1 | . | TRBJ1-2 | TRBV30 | TGTGCCTGGAGTGACAGGGGCGATGGCTACACCTTC | CAWSDRGDGYTF
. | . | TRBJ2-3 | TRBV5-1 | TGCGCCAGCAGCGTGCTAGTATCAGATACGCAGTATTTT | CASSVLVSDTQYF
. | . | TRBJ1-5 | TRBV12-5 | TGTGCTAGTGGTTCCCCCCGGGACAACCAGCCCCAGCATTTT | CASGSPRDNQPQHF
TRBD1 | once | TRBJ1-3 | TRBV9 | TGTGCCAGCAGCGTGTCGCCGGGGACAGCCGGCGGAAACACCATATATTTT | CASSVSPGTAGGNTIYF
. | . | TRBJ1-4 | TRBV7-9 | TGTGCCAGCAGCTTGATCGGGGGGTCCTACCAAAAACTGTTTTTT | CASSLIGGSYQKLFF
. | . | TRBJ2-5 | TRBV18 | TGTGCCAGCTCACCGGCAGGGGAGACCCAGTACTTC | CASSPAGETQYF
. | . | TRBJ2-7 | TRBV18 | TGTGCCAGTTCCAAGGGAGTTAACGAGCAGTACTTC | CASSKGVNEQYF
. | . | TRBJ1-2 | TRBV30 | TGTGCCTCCACTCAGGGTAGTAAGCATGGCTACACCTTC | CASTQGSKHGYTF
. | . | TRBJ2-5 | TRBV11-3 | TGTGCCAGCAGCTTATGTTCCCAGGGAAAGACCCAGTACTTC | CASSLCSQGKTQYF
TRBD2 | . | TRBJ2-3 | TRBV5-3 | TGTGCCAGAAGCCCCTCCGGGAGCGGGGAAGGCACAGATACGCAGTATTTT | CARSPSGSGEGTDTQYF
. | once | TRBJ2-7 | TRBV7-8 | TGTGCCAGCAGCTTGGGCTCCCTGGGAGTGGTCTACGAGCAGTACTTC | CASSLGSLGVVYEQYF
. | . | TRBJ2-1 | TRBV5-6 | TGTGCCAGCAGCTTTAGCCCACACAATGAGCAGTTCTTC | CASSFSPHNEQFF
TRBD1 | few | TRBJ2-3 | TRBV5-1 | TGCGCCAGCAGCATACTCCGGGACAGTACCACAGATACGCAGTATTTT | CASSILRDSTTDTQYF
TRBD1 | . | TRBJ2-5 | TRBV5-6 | TGTGCCAGCAGCGTCCAGGGGGCGGAGACCCAGTACTTC | CASSVQGAETQYF
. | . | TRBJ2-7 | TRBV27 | TGTGCCAGCAGTTTATCTCCCAGGCACGAGCAGTACTTC | CASSLSPRHEQYF
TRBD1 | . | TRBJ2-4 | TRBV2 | TGTGCCAGCAGTACCGGGACAGGGAACATTCAGTACTTC | CASSTGTGNIQYF
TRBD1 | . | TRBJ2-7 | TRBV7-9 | TGTGCCAGCAGCGAAGGGACAGGGTACGAGCAGTACTTC | CASSEGTGYEQYF
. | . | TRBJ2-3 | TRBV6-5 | TGTGCCAGCAGTTACCGCAGAGGGGATACGCAGTATTTT | CASSYRRGDTQYF
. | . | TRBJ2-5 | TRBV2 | TGTGCCAGCAGTGATTTATCGGGACAAAAAGAGACCCAGTACTTC | CASSDLSGQKETQYF
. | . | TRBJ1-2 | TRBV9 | TGTGCCAGCAGCCCCCAGGCGGGGATTTACTATGGCTACACCTTC | CASSPQAGIYYGYTF
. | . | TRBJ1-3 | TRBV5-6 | TGTGCCAGCAGCTTAACAGGCGAACCGGCCTCTGGAAACACCATATATTTT | CASSLTGEPASGNTIYF
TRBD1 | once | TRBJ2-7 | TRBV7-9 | TGTGCCAGCAGCCGAGGGGGACAGGGGTCCTACGAGCAGTACTTC | CASSRGGQGSYEQYF
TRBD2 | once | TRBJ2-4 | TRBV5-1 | TGCGCCAGCAGCCTAATCGGACTAGCGGGAGAAGGCGCGACCAAAAACATTCAGTACTTC | CASSLIGLAGEGATKNIQYF
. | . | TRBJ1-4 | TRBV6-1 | TGTGCCAGCAGTGCAACTAGCGGGGGGGCCTGGGGTGAAAAACTGTTTTTT | CASSATSGGAWGEKLFF
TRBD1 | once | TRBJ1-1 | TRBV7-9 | TGTGCCAGCAGCTTAGGGACAGGGGTAGGAGCTTTCTTT | CASSLGTGVGAFF
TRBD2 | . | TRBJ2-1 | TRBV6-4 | TGTGCCAGCAGTGACGCGGGAGTGGGTGAGCAGTTCTTC | CASSDAGVGEQFF
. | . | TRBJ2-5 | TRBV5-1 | TGCGCCAGCAGCTTGCTCGTGGGGGCTGGGGAGACCCAGTACTTC | CASSLLVGAGETQYF
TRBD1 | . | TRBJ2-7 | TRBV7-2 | TGTGCCAGCAGCAGAGGGACAGGGGAAGGCTACGAGCAGTACTTC | CASSRGTGEGYEQYF
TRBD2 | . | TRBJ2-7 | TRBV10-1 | TGCGCCAGCAGTCTGACTAGCGGCTACGAGCAGTACTTC | CASSLTSGYEQYF
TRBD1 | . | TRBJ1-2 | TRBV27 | TGTGCCAGCAGTTTTTTGGGACAGGGGGCTATCGGGTATGGCTACACCTTC | CASSFLGQGAIGYGYTF
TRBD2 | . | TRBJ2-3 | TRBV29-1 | TGCAGCGTTGAAGATGGCGCTAGCGGGGACCCTTTC | CSVEDGASGDPF
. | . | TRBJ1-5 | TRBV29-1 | TGCAGCGTTGAAGAGTCTGCCGGTCAGCCCCAGCATTTT | CSVEESAGQPQHF
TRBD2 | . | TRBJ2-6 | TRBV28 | TGTGCCAGCCGGAGCCAGGGACTAGCGGGAGTGATTGGGGCCAACGTCCTGACTTTC | CASRSQGLAGVIGANVLTF
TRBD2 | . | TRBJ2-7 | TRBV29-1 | TGCAGCGTGAGGACTAGCCCACGATGGGGGCAGTACTTC | CSVRTSPRWGQYF
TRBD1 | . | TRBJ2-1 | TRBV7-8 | TGTGCCAGCGCGACAGGGGGTGAGGACAATGAGCAGTTCTTC | CASATGGEDNEQFF